Below are 3 T cell receptor beta chains sequenced from a single sample in a study of molecular identifiers for immune sequencing clone quantification. A single record per CDR3 protein comes from TCRdb applying MiXCR to the PCR reads. The sample has some 320,000 distinct CDR3 sequences, about 20% seen once. Sequencing input: naive CD8+ T cells from blood, with Jurkat cell RNA spiked in. The subset was: FACS-sorted CD8+CD4-CCR7+CD45RA+ naive T cells. The receptors were sampled from a human donor in good health. Some libraries in this study had Jurkat cell RNA spiked in.

As regards this clonotype: As the CDR3 is not closed by the conserved phenylalanine or tryptophan, this likely results from a read error. The chain joins TRBV10-3 to TRBJ1-1; tentative D call: TRBD1 (5 bases). Germline CDR1 and CDR2: ENHRY and SYGVKD. The CDR3 is 17 amino acids. V lost 0 bases and J lost 1, with 15 bases in between. CDR3 in DNA: TGTGCCATCAGTGAGTCCGGGACGCAAAAGGGGAACACTGAAGCTTTCTCT. Translating it yields CAISESGTQKGNTEAFS.

The sample holds many counts of this clonotype. The chain carries TRBV24-1 and TRBJ2-1; 9 nucleotides line up with TRBD1. The CDR3 loop spans 17 amino acids. Germline V gene data show CDR1 as KGHDR and CDR2 as SFDVKD. J was trimmed by 10 bases and V by 3 bases; bases with no gene match: 15. In DNA form, the CDR3 reads TGTGCCACCAGTGATCCCGGGGTTGGGACAGGGCTTGTCGAGCAGTTCTTC. Its translation: CATSDPGVGTGLVEQFF.

This clonotype was seen repeatedly, ten times or more. The chain carries TRBV7-9 and TRBJ1-5; maybe TRBD1 (5 bases). The V gene's germline CDR1 is SEHNR and CDR2 FQNEAQ (reference sequence). V was cut by 5 bases and J by 3 bases, with 8 bases left in between. CDR3 length: 13 amino acids. CDR3 in DNA: TGTGCCAGCAGCCCAGGGTACAATCAGCCCCAGCATTTT. It yields the protein CASSPGYNQPQHF.